This T cell receptor beta chain comes out of a study of cytomegalovirus exposure and HLA in healthy donors. The PCR contained 60 Vbeta and 13 Jbeta primers. Measured with immunoSEQ multiplex PCR; TCRdb has only the in-frame clones, and not every one. The top ten hold approximately 2.1% of the sample, which has under 200,000 clones, about 72% seen once. This clone turned up a few times. Its specificity is not known. The same CDR3 also results from other DNA sequences found in this sample. Regarding the study as a whole: In presence/absence analyses, roughly uniform sequencing depth across donors was assumed. A later analysis reportedly found that, within productive TCRs, an Asian-associated ancestry cluster had fewer N-insertions than the mean observed across the approximately 700 donors.

The germline gives CDR1 SGHDN, CDR2 FVKESK. J lost 2 bases, V lost 1 base, and 5 bases had no gene match. The CDR3 contains 15 residues. Source material: PBMCs. The chain joins TRBV14 to TRBJ2-7; 7 bases map to TRBD2. The receptor's source is a man aged 45-65 years in good health and CMV-seropositive. DNA of the CDR3: TGTGCCAGCAGCCAAGCTAGCGGTACTACCTACGAGCAGTACTTC. Residues: CASSQASGTTYEQYF.